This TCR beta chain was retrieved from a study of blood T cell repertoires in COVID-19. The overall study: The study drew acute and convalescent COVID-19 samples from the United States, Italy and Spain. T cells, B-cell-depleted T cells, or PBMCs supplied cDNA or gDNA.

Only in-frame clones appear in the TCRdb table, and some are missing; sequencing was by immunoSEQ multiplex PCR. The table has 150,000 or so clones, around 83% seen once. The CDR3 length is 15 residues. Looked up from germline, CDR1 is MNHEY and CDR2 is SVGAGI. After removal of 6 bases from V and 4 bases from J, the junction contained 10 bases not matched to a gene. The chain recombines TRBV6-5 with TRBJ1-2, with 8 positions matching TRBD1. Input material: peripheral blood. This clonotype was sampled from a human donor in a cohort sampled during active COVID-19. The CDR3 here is CASSVLDRVGYGYTF. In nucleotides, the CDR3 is TGTGCCAGCAGCGTACTGGACAGGGTGGGCTATGGCTACACCTTC.